These 5 T cell receptor beta chains were sequenced from one sample in a study of identical twins (dated by TCRdb to between 2015 and 2016). Libraries were built with 5' RACE. Instrument used: Illumina HiSeq 2000. The public reads were reanalyzed by TCRdb: fastp trimming at Q25, MiXCR alignment, in-frame beta chains only. Merged by CDR3 protein, the rows form single entries marked with the most common genes and DNA. This sample gives under 400,000 distinct CDR3 sequences in total; approximately 9.1% of them show up just once. The top ten hold 8.5% to 10% of the sample. The sequenced sample was naive T cells sorted from blood. This sample's cell subset or site label indicates: cells isolated with a human naive T-cell isolation kit. The receptors were sampled from a woman aged 50 to 60 in good health.

This rearrangement joins TRBV21-1 to TRBJ2-5; the D call TRBD1 from the table was never checked on the DNA. TRBV21-1 is a listed pseudogene. The CDR3 has 13 residues. CDR3 sequence (DNA): TGTGCCAGCAGCGGCCGGACGGGGGAGACCCAGTACTTC. Translation: CASSGRTGETQYF.

This clonotype was counted a few times. This chain uses TRBV20-1 with TRBJ2-7, with 8 positions matching TRBD1. Germline lookup yields CDR1 DFQATT and CDR2 SNEGSKA (reference sequence). The CDR3 is 16 amino acids. The junction had 13 bases not matched to a gene; V was cut back by 2 bases and J by 4 bases. For the CDR3, the DNA is TGCAGTGCTAGAAGGTTTCCGGGACAGGAGCCTTACGAGCAGTACGTC. Its protein is CSARRFPGQEPYEQYV.

The chain recombines TRBV4-1 with TRBJ1-1; D call uncertain. The V and J ends lost 1 base and 1 base respectively, with 7 bases between them. Germline CDR1 is MGHRA and CDR2 is YSYEKL. The CDR3 covers 14 residues. CDR3 bases: TGCGCCAGCAGCCAAGGGCCAGGGAACACTGAAGCTTTCTTT. It codes for CASSQGPGNTEAFF.

This chain connects TRBV12-3 or TRBV12-4 to TRBJ2-5, with 10 nucleotides matching TRBD2. This CDR3 has 16 amino acids. V was clipped by 2 bases and J by 5 bases; unmatched bases: 8. CDR3 bases: TGTGCCAGCAGTTTAAAGCGGGGGGGGGTAGGGGAGACCCAGTACTTC. Protein product: CASSLKRGGVGETQYF.

This clonotype turned up a few times. The J gene is TRBJ2-5, the V gene TRBV27, with 7 bases aligning to TRBD1. The CDR3 extends over 16 amino acids. Trimming at V came to 4 bases and at J to 1 base, leaving 9 bases not matched to a gene. Per the germline V gene, CDR1 is MNHEY and CDR2 is SMNVEV (reference sequence). CDR3 region: CASSSRTGTSQETQYF. CDR3 sequence (DNA): TGTGCCAGCAGTTCTAGGACAGGAACTTCCCAAGAGACCCAGTACTTC.